This T cell receptor beta chain was identified in a study of blood T cell repertoires in COVID-19. Source study methods: Scientists estimated how many nucleated cells there were by amplifying reference gene primers. Produced via immunoSEQ multiplex PCR; TCRdb's table is partial and in-frame only. V and J calls and clone size follow that table, whereas D and trimming were derived from the DNA. This table has approximately 200,000 clones, 70% to 90% appearing once. The sequence derives from a woman younger than 45 with acute or convalescent COVID-19. The sequenced sample consisted of peripheral blood.

The CDR3 reads CASSQYGEAFF. The CDR3 DNA follows: TGTGCCAGCAGCCAATACGGTGAAGCTTTCTTT. The V gene is TRBV14, the J gene TRBJ1-1, with no clear D. Germline lookup yields CDR1 SGHDN and CDR2 FVKESK. The CDR3 loop spans 11 amino acids. V dropped 2 bases and J dropped 7 bases, with 5 bases sitting between them.